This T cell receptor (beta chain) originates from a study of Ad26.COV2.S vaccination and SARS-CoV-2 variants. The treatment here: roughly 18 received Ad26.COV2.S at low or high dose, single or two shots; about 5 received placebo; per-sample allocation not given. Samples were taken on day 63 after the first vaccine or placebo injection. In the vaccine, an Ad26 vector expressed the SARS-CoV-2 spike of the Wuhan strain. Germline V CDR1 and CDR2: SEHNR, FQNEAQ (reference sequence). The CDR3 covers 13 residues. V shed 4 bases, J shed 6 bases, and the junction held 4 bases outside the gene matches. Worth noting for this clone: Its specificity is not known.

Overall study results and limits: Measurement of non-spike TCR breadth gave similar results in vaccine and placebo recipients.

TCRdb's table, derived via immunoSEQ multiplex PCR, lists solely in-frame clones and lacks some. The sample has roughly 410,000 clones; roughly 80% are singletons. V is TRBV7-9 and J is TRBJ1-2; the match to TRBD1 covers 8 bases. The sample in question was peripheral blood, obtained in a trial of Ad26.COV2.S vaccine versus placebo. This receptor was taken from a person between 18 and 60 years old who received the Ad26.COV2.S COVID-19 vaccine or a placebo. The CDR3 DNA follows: TGTGCCAGCAGCTACAACAGGGGGGATGGCTACACCTTC. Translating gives CASSYNRGDGYTF.